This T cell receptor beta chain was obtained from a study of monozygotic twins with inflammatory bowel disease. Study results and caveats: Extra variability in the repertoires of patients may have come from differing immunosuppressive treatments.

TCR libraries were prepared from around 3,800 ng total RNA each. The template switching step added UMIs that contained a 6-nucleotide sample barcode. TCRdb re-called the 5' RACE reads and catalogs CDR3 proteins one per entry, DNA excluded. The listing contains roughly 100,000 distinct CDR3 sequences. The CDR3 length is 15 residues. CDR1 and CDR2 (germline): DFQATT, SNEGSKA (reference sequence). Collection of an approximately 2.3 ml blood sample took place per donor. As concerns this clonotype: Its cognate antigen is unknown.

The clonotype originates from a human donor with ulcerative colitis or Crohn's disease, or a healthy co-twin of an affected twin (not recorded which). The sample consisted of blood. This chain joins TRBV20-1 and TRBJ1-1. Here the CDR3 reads CSARTEARWSTEAFF.